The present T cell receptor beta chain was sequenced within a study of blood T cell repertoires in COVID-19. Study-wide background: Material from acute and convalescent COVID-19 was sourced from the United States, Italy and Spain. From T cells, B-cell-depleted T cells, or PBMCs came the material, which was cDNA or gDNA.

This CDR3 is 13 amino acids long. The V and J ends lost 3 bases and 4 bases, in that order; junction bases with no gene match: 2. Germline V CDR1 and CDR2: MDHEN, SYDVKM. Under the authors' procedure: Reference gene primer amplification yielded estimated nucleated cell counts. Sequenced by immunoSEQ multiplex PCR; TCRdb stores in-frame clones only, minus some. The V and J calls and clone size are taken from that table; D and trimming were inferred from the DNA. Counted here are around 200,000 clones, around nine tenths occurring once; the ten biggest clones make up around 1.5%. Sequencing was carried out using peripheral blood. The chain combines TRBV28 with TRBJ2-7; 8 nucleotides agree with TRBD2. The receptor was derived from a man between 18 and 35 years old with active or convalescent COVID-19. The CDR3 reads CASSFSGVYEQYF. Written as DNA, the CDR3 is TGTGCCAGCAGTTTTAGCGGGGTGTACGAGCAGTACTTC.